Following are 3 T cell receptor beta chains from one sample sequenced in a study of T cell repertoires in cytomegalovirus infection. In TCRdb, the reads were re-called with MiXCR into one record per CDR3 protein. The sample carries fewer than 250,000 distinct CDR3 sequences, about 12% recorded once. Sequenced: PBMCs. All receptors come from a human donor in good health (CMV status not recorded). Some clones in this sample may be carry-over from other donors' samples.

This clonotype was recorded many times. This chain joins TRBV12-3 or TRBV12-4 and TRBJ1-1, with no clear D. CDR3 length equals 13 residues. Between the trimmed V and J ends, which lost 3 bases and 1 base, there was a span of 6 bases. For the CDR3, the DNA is TGTGCCAGCAGTTTCTCATCGAACACTGAAGCTTTCTTT. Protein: CASSFSSNTEAFF.

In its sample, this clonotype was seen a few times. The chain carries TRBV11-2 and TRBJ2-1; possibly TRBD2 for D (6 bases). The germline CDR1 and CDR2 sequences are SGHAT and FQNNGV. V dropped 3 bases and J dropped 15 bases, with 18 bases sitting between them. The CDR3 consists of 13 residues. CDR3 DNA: TGTGCCAGCAGCTTTGAGACGCGAGGGAGGCGGTTCTTC. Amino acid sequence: CASSFETRGRRFF.

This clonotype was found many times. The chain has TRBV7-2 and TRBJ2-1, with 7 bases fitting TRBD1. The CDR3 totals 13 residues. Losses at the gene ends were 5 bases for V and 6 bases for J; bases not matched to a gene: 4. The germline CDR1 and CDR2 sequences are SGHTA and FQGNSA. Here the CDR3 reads CASSTRQGNEQFF. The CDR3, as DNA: TGTGCCAGCAGCACACGACAGGGCAATGAGCAGTTCTTC.